This entry lists 21 T cell receptor beta chains sequenced from one sample in a study of blood T cell repertoires in COVID-19. The method was immunoSEQ multiplex PCR; TCRdb's version includes in-frame clones alone and lacks a portion of them. The sample holds under 95,000 clones, approximately 87% seen once. Material: peripheral blood. All receptors derive from a human donor with acute or convalescent COVID-19. The donor label of this sample is uncertain.

The chain combines TRBV18 with TRBJ1-1; 8 bases fit TRBD1. Looked up from germline, CDR1 is KGHSH and CDR2 is LQKENI. V shed 0 bases, J shed 4 bases, and the junction held 4 bases outside the gene matches. The CDR3 sequence is 15 residues long. The CDR3 coding sequence is TGTGCCAGCTCACCACCCAACAGGGGGACCACTGAAGCTTTCTTT. Amino acid sequence: CASSPPNRGTTEAFF.

CDR3: CASSLYAGTAGGAYNEQFF. In DNA form, the CDR3 reads TGTGCCAGCAGTTTATACGCGGGCACGGCCGGGGGGGCCTACAATGAGCAGTTCTTC. The V call is TRBV27, the J call TRBJ2-1; 8 bases match TRBD2. V lost 1 base, J lost 2 bases, and 13 bases stayed unmatched. The germline V gene encodes CDR1 MNHEY and CDR2 SMNVEV (reference sequence). The CDR3 length is 19 residues.

This chain connects TRBV7-2 to TRBJ2-5; D unresolved. Germline values: CDR1 SGHTA, CDR2 FQGNSA. The CDR3 has 13 residues. The germline V and J ends were trimmed by 2 bases and 1 base, with 5 bases remaining between them. The CDR3 DNA follows: TGTGCCAGCAGCTTAAACAGCCAAGAGACCCAGTACTTC. This sequence encodes CASSLNSQETQYF.

The V and J genes are TRBV2 and TRBJ2-1; possible D gene TRBD1, 6 bases. Germline lookup yields CDR1 SNHLY and CDR2 FYNNEI. The CDR3 has 16 residues. With 6 bases removed from V and 0 bases from J, the gap between germline ends came to 15 bases. The CDR3: CASSDRTAPSYNEQFF. CDR3 nucleotide sequence: TGTGCCAGCAGCGACCGGACAGCCCCCTCCTACAATGAGCAGTTCTTC.

The rearrangement joins TRBV11-2 to TRBJ2-4; possibly TRBD1 for D (5 bases). V was cut by 5 bases and J by 1 base, with 18 bases left in between. CDR3 length: 17 residues. The germline CDR1 and CDR2 sequences are SGHAT and FQNNGV. CDR3 DNA sequence: TGTGCCAGCAGCGGCGGAGTGAACAGGCGGGCCAAAAACATTCAGTACTTC. It specifies CASSGGVNRRAKNIQYF.

This rearrangement joins TRBV28 to TRBJ2-7; D remains ambiguous. This CDR3 spans 15 amino acids. Trimming pared 3 bases from V and 2 bases from J, leaving 14 bases between. Per germline, CDR1 MDHEN and CDR2 SYDVKM. The CDR3 nucleotides are TGTGCCAGCAGTTTTTTATCTGGCGGAACCTACGAGCAGTACTTC. Its protein product is CASSFLSGGTYEQYF.

The chain employs TRBV2 and TRBJ1-1, with 11 bases matching TRBD1. CDR3 size: 13 residues. Germline values: CDR1 SNHLY, CDR2 FYNNEI. V was pared by 5 bases and J by 8 bases, with 4 bases of the junction left unmatched. The CDR3 sequence is CASSSGQGVEAFF. For the CDR3, the DNA is TGTGCCAGCAGTTCGGGACAGGGGGTAGAAGCTTTCTTT.

The J gene is TRBJ1-6, the V gene TRBV6-5; 9 bases agree with TRBD1. J lost 6 bases, V lost 4 bases, and 7 bases had no gene match. The CDR3 has 16 residues. CDR1 MNHEY and CDR2 SVGAGI come from the germline V gene. CDR3 amino acids: CASSFGQGRSNSPLHF. DNA of the CDR3: TGTGCCAGCAGTTTCGGACAGGGGAGAAGTAATTCACCCCTCCACTTT.

The chain is built from TRBV6-6 and TRBJ1-2; tentatively, D is TRBD1 (6 bases). The CDR3 loop spans 14 amino acids. Trimming removed 7 bases from V and 7 bases from J, with 19 bases in between. Germline V gene data show CDR1 as MNHNY and CDR2 as SVGAGI (reference sequence). As DNA, the CDR3 is TGTGCCAGCACCTTAGGGGGAGCCATATCTGGCTACACCTTC. Translating it yields CASTLGGAISGYTF.

The chain is built from TRBV7-9 and TRBJ2-7; D not resolved. Trimming shortened V by 5 bases and J by 1 base, and 3 bases separated the two germline ends. CDR3 length: 11 residues. Germline CDR1 and CDR2: SEHNR and FQNEAQ (reference sequence). In nucleotides, the CDR3 is TGTGCCAGCAGCGAGTCCTACGAGCAGTACTTC. It encodes CASSESYEQYF.

CDR3 amino acids: CASSLGVSNNSPLHF. The CDR3 coding sequence is TGTGCCAGCAGCTTAGGAGTGTCAAATAATTCACCCCTCCACTTT. The chain recombines TRBV11-1 with TRBJ1-6; D gene ambiguous. V lost 1 base to trimming and J lost 5 bases, with 9 bases between them. CDR3 length equals 15 residues. Looked up from germline, CDR1 is SGHAT and CDR2 is FQDESV (reference sequence). The full variable domain, rest sourced from reference TRBV11-1 and TRBJ1-6, is EAEVAQSPRYKITEKSQAVAFWCDPISGHATLYWYRQILGQGPELLVQFQDESVVDDSQLPKDRFSAERLKGVDSTLKIQPAELGDSAMYLCASSLGVSNNSPLHFGNGTRLTVT.

The genes are TRBV6-5 and TRBJ1-2; tentatively, D is TRBD1 (5 bases). Looked up from germline, CDR1 is MNHEY and CDR2 is SVGAGI. This CDR3 comprises 13 residues. V shed 6 bases and J shed 4 bases, with 12 bases lying between them. The CDR3 DNA reads as TGTGCCAGCAGAATTACAGGTTTCTATGGCTACACCTTC. This codes for CASRITGFYGYTF.

V and J are TRBV5-1 and TRBJ1-3; unclear D gene. Looked up from germline, CDR1 is SGHRS and CDR2 is YFSETQ. V lost 5 bases to trimming and J lost 6 bases, with 18 bases between them. CDR3 length: 15 amino acids. The CDR3 nucleotides are TGCGCCAGCAGTCAGCCGACCGGGGATGCAAACACCATATATTTT. Translated: CASSQPTGDANTIYF.

The chain uses TRBV6-5 and TRBJ2-5, with D possibly matching TRBD1 (6 bases). Germline V gene data show CDR1 as MNHEY and CDR2 as SVGAGI. The CDR3 extends over 15 amino acids. The germline V and J ends were trimmed by 0 bases and 0 bases, with 8 bases remaining between them. CDR3 sequence (DNA): TGTGCCAGCAGTTACTCTGGGGACAACCAAGAGACCCAGTACTTC. This gives the protein CASSYSGDNQETQYF.

V is TRBV25-1 and J is TRBJ2-7; possibly TRBD2 for D (6 bases). Germline CDR1 and CDR2: MGHDK and SYGVNS. V shed 5 bases and J shed 3 bases, with 20 bases lying between them. This CDR3 is 16 amino acids long. CDR3 in DNA: TGTGCCAGCAGTCCTCACCCTACGGGACTCTACTACGAGCAGTACTTC. Residues: CASSPHPTGLYYEQYF.

The chain has TRBV5-4 and TRBJ2-5; 15 bases match TRBD2. CDR1 SGHNT and CDR2 YYREEE come from the germline V gene (reference sequence). The CDR3 has 16 residues. V trimming: 4 bases; J trimming: 4 bases; junction bases outside the gene matches: 5. The CDR3 protein is CASSMGLAGGLETQYF. DNA for the CDR3: TGTGCCAGCAGCATGGGACTAGCGGGGGGACTAGAGACCCAGTACTTC.

This sequence joins TRBV4-2 and TRBJ2-2; D not certain. CDR1 LGHNA and CDR2 YNFKEQ come from the germline V gene. The CDR3 has 14 residues. The V end lost 3 bases, the J end lost 2 bases, and 7 bases lay between the germline ends. CDR3 nucleotide sequence: TGTGCCAGCAGCCATGTATTAAACACCGGGGAGCTGTTTTTT. Translating gives CASSHVLNTGELFF.

CDR3 sequence (DNA): TGCGCCAGCAGCTCACGACAGGGGAGTAAATCCGGGGAGCTGTTTTTT. Translated: CASSSRQGSKSGELFF. The rearrangement joins TRBV4-3 to TRBJ2-2; 8 nucleotides match TRBD1. The CDR3 has 16 amino acids. The V gene's germline CDR1 is LGHNA and CDR2 YSLEER. Trimming cost V 5 bases and J 6 bases; bases outside gene matches: 11.

J is TRBJ2-3 and V is TRBV2, with D maybe TRBD2 (6 bases). This CDR3 region has 15 residues. Germline CDR1 reads SNHLY; CDR2 reads FYNNEI. Trimming pared 5 bases from V and 2 bases from J, leaving 14 bases between. The CDR3 loop is CASSRGGMVTDTQYF. As DNA, the CDR3 is TGTGCCAGCAGTCGCGGAGGGATGGTCACAGATACGCAGTATTTT.

V usage is TRBV4-1 and J usage is TRBJ1-5; D is unclear. This CDR3 has 18 residues. Looked up from germline, CDR1 is MGHRA and CDR2 is YSYEKL. V was clipped by 5 bases and J by 0 bases, with 20 bases between them. CDR3 protein: CASSSQTPSRHSNQPQHF. CDR3 coding DNA: TGCGCCAGCAGCTCCCAGACCCCGTCGCGGCATAGCAATCAGCCCCAGCATTTT.

The rearrangement joins TRBV5-5 to TRBJ2-7; D might be TRBD2 (5 bases). V was trimmed by 0 bases and J by 7 bases, leaving 14 bases between them. This CDR3 has 14 residues. CDR1 and CDR2 (germline): SGHKS, YYEKEE (reference sequence). The CDR3 coding sequence is TGTGCCAGCAGCTTGGCCTCCTTCCCGGGGGAGCAGTACTTC. Its translation is CASSLASFPGEQYF.